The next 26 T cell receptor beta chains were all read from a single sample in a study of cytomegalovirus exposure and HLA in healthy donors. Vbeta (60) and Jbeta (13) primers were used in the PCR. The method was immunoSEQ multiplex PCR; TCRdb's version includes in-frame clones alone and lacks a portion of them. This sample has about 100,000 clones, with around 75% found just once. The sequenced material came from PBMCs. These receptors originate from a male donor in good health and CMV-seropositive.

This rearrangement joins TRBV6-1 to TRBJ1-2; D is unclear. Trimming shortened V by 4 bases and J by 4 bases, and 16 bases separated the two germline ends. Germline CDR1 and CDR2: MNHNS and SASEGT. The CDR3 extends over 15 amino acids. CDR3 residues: CASSGERVAGYGYTF. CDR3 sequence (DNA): TGTGCCAGCAGTGGGGAGAGGGTTGCCGGCTATGGCTACACCTTC.

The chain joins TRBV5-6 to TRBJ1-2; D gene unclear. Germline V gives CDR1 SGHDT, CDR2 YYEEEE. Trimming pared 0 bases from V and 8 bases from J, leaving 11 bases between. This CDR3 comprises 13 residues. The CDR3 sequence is CASSLALEDGYTF. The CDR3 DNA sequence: TGTGCCAGCAGCTTGGCTTTGGAGGACGGCTACACCTTC.

The CDR3 loop is CASSLQRYEQYF. CDR3 coding DNA: TGTGCCAGCAGCTTGCAACGCTACGAGCAGTACTTC. V usage is TRBV5-6 and J usage is TRBJ2-5; no definite D call. The better agreement between TRBJ2-7 and the DNA end casts doubt on the J call. The CDR3 is made up of 12 amino acids. Germline V gives CDR1 SGHDT, CDR2 YYEEEE.

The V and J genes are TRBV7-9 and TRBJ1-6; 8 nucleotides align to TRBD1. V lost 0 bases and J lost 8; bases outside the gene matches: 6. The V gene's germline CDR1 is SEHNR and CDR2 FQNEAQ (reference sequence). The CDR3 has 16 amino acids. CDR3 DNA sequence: TGTGCCAGCAGCTTAGCCGAGACAGGGGCCTATTCACCCCTCCACTTT. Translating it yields CASSLAETGAYSPLHF.

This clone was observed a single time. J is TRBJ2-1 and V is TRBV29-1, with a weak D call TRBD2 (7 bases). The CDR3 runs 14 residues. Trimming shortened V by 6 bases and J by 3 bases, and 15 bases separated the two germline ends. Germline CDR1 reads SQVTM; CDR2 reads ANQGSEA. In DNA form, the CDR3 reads TGCAGCGTACGATCCGGGGGGCTCTACAATGAGCAGTTCTTC. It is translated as CSVRSGGLYNEQFF.

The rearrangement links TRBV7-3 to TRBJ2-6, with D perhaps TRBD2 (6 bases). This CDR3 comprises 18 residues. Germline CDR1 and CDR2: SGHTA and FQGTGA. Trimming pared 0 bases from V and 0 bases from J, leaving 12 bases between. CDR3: CASSLTGGGNSGANVLTF. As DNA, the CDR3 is TGTGCCAGCAGCTTAACGGGTGGGGGGAACTCTGGGGCCAACGTCCTGACTTTC.

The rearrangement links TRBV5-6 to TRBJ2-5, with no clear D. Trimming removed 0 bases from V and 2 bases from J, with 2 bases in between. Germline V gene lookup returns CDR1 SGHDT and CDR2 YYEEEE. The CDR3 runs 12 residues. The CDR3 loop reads CASSLVQETQYF. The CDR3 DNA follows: TGTGCCAGCAGCTTGGTACAAGAGACCCAGTACTTC.

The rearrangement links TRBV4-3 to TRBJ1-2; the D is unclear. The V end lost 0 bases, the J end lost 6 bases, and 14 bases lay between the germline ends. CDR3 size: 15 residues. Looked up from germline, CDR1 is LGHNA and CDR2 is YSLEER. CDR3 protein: CASSQDVDGRNGYTF. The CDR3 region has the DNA TGCGCCAGCAGCCAAGATGTTGACGGGAGAAATGGCTACACCTTC.

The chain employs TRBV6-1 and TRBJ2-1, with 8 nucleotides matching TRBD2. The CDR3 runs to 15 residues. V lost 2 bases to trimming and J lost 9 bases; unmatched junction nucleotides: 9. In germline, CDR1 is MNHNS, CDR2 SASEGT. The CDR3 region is CASSETAGDTGEQFF. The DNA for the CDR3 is TGTGCCAGCAGTGAAACAGCGGGGGACACGGGTGAGCAGTTCTTC.

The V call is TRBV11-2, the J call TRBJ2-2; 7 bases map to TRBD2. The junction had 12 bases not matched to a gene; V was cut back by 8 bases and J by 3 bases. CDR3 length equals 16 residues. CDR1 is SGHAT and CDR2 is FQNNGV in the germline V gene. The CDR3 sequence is CASEDGRAIHTGELFF. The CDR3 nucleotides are TGTGCCAGCGAGGATGGGAGGGCGATTCACACCGGGGAGCTGTTTTTT. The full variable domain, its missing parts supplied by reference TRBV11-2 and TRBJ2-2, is EAGVAQSPRYKIIEKRQSVAFWCNPISGHATLYWYQQILGQGPKLLIQFQNNGVVDDSQLPKDRFSAERLKGVDSTLKIQPAKLEDSAVYLCASEDGRAIHTGELFFGEGSRLTVL.

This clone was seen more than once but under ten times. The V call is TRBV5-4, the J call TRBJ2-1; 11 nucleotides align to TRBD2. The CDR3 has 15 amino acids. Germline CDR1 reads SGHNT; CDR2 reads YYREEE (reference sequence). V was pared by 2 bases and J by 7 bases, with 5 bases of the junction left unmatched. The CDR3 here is CASSLVSGGANEQFF. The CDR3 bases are TGTGCCAGCAGCTTAGTTAGCGGGGGGGCGAATGAGCAGTTCTTC.

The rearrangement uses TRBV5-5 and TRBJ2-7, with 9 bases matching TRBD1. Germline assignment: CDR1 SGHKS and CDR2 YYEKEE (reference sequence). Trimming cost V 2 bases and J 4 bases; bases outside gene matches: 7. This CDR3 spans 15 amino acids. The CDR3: CASSFSAGTGYEQYF. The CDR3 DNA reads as TGTGCCAGCAGCTTTTCTGCCGGGACAGGGTACGAGCAGTACTTC.

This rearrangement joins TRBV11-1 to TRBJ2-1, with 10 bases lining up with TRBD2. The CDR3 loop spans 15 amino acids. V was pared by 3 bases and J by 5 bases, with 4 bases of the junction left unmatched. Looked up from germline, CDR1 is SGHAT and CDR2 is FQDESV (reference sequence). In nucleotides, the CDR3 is TGTGCCAGCAGCTTCCTAGCGGGGGTCGACAATGAGCAGTTCTTC. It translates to CASSFLAGVDNEQFF.

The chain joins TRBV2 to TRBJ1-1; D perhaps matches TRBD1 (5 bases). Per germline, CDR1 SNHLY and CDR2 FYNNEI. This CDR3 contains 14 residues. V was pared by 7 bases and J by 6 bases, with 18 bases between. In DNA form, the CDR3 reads TGTGCCAGCACCCAGTGGGGGGATCTCGCTGAAGCTTTCTTT. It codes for CASTQWGDLAEAFF.

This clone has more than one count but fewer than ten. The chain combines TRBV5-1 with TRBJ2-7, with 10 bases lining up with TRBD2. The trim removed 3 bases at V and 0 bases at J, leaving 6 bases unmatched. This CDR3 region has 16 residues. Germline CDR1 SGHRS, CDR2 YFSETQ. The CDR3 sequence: CASSWTSGLSSYEQYF. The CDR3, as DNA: TGCGCCAGCAGCTGGACTAGCGGATTGAGCTCCTACGAGCAGTACTTC.

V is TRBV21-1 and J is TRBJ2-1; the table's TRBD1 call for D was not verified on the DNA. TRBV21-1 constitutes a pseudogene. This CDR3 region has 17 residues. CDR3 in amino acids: CASSFYIGTGGCNEQFF. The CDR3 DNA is TGTGCCAGCAGCTTTTACATAGGGACAGGGGGATGCAATGAGCAGTTCTTC.

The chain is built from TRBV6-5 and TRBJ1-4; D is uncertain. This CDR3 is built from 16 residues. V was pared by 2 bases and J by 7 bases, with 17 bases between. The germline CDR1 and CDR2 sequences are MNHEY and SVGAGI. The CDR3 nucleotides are TGTGCCAGCAGTTACGCTTTTCTTACGGCGGGTGAAAAACTGTTTTTT. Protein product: CASSYAFLTAGEKLFF.

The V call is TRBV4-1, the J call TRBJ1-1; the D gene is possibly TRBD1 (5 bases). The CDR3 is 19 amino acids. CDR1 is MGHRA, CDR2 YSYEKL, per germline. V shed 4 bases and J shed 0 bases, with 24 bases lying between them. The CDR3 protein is CASSPYLGAVQLMNTEAFF. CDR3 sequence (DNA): TGCGCCAGCAGCCCTTACCTTGGGGCAGTTCAATTGATGAACACTGAAGCTTTCTTT.

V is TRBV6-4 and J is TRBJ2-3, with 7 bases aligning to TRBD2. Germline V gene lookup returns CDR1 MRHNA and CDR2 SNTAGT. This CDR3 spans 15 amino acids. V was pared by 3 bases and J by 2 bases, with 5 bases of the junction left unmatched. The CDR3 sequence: CASSETGGNTDTQYF. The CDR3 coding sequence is TGTGCCAGCAGTGAAACGGGGGGTAACACAGATACGCAGTATTTT.

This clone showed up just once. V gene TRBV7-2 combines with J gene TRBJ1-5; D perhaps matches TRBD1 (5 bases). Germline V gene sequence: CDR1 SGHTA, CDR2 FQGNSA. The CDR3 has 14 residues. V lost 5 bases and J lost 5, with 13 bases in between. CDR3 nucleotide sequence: TGTGCCAGCAGCGACAGCGCCAGGGATCAGCCCCAGCATTTT. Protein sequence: CASSDSARDQPQHF. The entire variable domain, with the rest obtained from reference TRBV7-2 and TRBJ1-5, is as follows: GAGVSQSPSNKVTEKGKDVELRCDPISGHTALYWYRQSLGQGLEFLIYFQGNSAPDKSGLPSDRFSAERTGGSVSTLTIQRTQQEDSAVYLCASSDSARDQPQHFGDGTRLSIL.

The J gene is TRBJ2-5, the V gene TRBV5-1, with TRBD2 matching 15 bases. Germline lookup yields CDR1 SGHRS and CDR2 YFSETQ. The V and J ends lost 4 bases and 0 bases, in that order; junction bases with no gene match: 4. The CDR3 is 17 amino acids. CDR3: CASSTGLAGGYQETQYF. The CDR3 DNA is TGCGCCAGCAGCACGGGACTAGCGGGGGGTTACCAAGAGACCCAGTACTTC.

CDR3 DNA: TGTGCCAGCAGCAAGACCCGGGACATTGGAAACATTCAGTACTTC. Translation gives CASSKTRDIGNIQYF. The rearrangement links TRBV11-3 to TRBJ2-4, with D tentatively TRBD1 (6 bases). V lost 5 bases to trimming and J lost 6 bases, with 17 bases between them. The CDR3 covers 15 residues. Germline lookup yields CDR1 SGHNT and CDR2 YENEEA.

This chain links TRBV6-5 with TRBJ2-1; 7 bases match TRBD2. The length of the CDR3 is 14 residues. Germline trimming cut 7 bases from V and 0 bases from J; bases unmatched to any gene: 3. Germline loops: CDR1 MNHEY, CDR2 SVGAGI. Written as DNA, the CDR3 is TGTGCCAGCAACCGCGGGAGCTCCTACAATGAGCAGTTCTTC. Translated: CASNRGSSYNEQFF.

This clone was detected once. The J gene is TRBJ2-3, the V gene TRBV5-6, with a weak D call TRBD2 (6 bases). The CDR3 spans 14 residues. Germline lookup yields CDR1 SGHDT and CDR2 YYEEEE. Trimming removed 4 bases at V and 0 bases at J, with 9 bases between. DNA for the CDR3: TGTGCCAGCAGCGGGGGACTTAGCACAGATACGCAGTATTTT. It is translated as CASSGGLSTDTQYF.

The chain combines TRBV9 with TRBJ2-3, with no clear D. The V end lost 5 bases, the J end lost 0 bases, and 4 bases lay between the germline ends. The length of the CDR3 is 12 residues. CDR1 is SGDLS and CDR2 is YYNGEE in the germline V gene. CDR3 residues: CASSRSTDTQYF. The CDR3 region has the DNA TGTGCCAGCAGTCGTAGCACAGATACGCAGTATTTT.

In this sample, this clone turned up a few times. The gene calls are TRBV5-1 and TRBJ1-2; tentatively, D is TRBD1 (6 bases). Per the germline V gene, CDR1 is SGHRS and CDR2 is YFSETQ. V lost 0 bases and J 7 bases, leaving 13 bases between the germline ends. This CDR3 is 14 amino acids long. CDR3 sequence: CASSLVTGISGYTF. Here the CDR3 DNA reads TGCGCCAGCAGCTTGGTTACAGGGATATCTGGCTACACCTTC.